Below, one TCR beta chain is given with its context. The sample belongs to a study of patients and donors after allogeneic stem cell transplantation. V was pared by 5 bases and J by 11 bases, with 15 bases between. In germline, CDR1 is SEHNR, CDR2 FQNEAQ (reference sequence). CDR3 length equals 12 residues. TCRdb used MiXCR to reprocess the RT-PCR reads, holding one entry per CDR3 protein. The repertoire holds fewer than 500,000 distinct CDR3 sequences, with around 16% as singletons. Sequenced: blood, either unsorted or a sorted T cell fraction (not recorded which). The receptor comes from a human donor who was either an allogeneic HSCT recipient or a stem cell or donor lymphocyte infusion donor (not recorded which). It is not recorded whose cells these are; they may come from a transplant donor. The V call is TRBV7-9, the J call TRBJ1-1; D gene ambiguous. In DNA form, the CDR3 reads TGTGCCAGCAGCCCGACGGGCCTCAAGGCTTTCTTT. As protein: CASSPTGLKAFF.